Included here is one TCR beta chain sequence, with context. Its target is unknown. Each sample's input was 250 ng genomic DNA, some 40,000 genome equivalents. Multiplex touch-down PCR amplified TRB using TRB-A and TRB-B pools in one tube. After re-calling the multiplex PCR reads, TCRdb lists one entry per CDR3 protein, DNA absent. The listing records 4,600 or so distinct CDR3 sequences. CDR1 is MNHNS, CDR2 SASEGT, per germline. The CDR3 is 14 amino acids. The data derive from a study of T cell clusters in autoimmune cytopenias. Points from the study as a whole: Primary autoimmune cytopenia patients appeared to lack physiological T cell clusters present in healthy donors. TRB repertoire shifts in secondary cytopenia and chronic lymphocytic leukemia mostly reflected lymphoma, not autoimmunity.

This sample was shared with a second study, whose subject was T cell repertoires in aging, cancer and after chemotherapy. That report adds: Six age groups, ranging from 30 or younger to 70 or older, included the donors.

The sequenced sample consisted of peripheral blood. The receptor was derived from a human donor in good health. The chain joins TRBV6-1 to TRBJ2-1; TCRdb calls TRBD1, which cannot be checked without DNA. The CDR3 reads CASSKERAGNEQFF.